The 20 T cell receptor beta chains in this list originate from one sample, sequenced in a study of cytomegalovirus exposure and HLA in healthy donors. PCR used 60 Vbeta primers and 13 Jbeta primers. TCRdb keeps only in-frame clones here, not all; method: immunoSEQ multiplex PCR. Counted here are approximately 160,000 clones, under 70% occurring once; the ten biggest clones make up less than 3%. Sequenced sample: PBMCs. Receptors originate from a woman aged 40-49 years in good health and CMV-seropositive.

The gene calls are TRBV11-2 and TRBJ1-2; tentative D call: TRBD1 (6 bases). Germline CDR1 is SGHAT and CDR2 is FQNNGV. The CDR3 covers 13 residues. V shed 1 base and J shed 3 bases, with 6 bases lying between them. The CDR3 reads CASSLGTDYGYTF. CDR3 nucleotide sequence: TGTGCCAGCAGCTTAGGGACAGACTATGGCTACACCTTC.

The V call is TRBV4-3, the J call TRBJ2-3; TRBD2 aligns across 7 bases. Germline V gene lookup returns CDR1 LGHNA and CDR2 YSLEER. The CDR3 has 14 residues. Unmatched junction bases numbered 5, after V lost 6 bases and J lost 2 bases. The CDR3 DNA reads as TGCGCCAGCAGGCCTAGCGGATCCACAGATACGCAGTATTTT. Its translation: CASRPSGSTDTQYF.

The V and J genes are TRBV6-5 and TRBJ2-7; tentative D call: TRBD1 (5 bases). The germline V and J ends were trimmed by 3 bases and 3 bases, with 6 bases remaining between them. Looked up from germline, CDR1 is MNHEY and CDR2 is SVGAGI. The CDR3 length is 12 residues. CDR3 nucleotides: TGTGCCAGCAGTTATGACAGCTACGAGCAGTACTTC. Translated, it gives CASSYDSYEQYF.

The rearrangement joins TRBV5-1 to TRBJ1-6, with 8 bases fitting TRBD1. Germline V gene lookup returns CDR1 SGHRS and CDR2 YFSETQ. V lost 4 bases, J lost 0 bases, and 9 bases stayed unmatched. The CDR3 sequence is 18 residues long. The CDR3 nucleotides read TGCGCCAGCAGCCCCGGGACAGGTTATAACTCCTATAATTCACCCCTCCACTTT. Its protein product is CASSPGTGYNSYNSPLHF.

About this clone: One end of the junction fails to match germline, which may point to a read error. The rearrangement links TRBV29-1 to TRBJ1-1, with TRBD1 matching over 7 bases. In germline, CDR1 is SQVTM, CDR2 ANQGSEA. The CDR3 is made up of 14 amino acids. In DNA form, the CDR3 reads TGCAGCGTCGAAGGACAGGCGGTGAACACTGAAGCTTTCTTT. Translation gives CSVEGQAVNTEAFF. The whole variable domain, remainder taken from reference TRBV29-1 and TRBJ1-1, is SAVISQKPSRDICQRGTSLTIQCQVDSQVTMMFWYRQQPGQSLTLIATANQGSEATYESGFVIDKFPISRPNLTFSTLTVSNMSPEDSSIYLCSVEGQAVNTEAFFGQGTRLTVV.

This chain joins TRBV7-2 and TRBJ2-5; TRBD2 aligns across 11 bases. Germline CDR1 is SGHTA and CDR2 is FQGNSA. Unmatched junction bases numbered 4, after V lost 5 bases and J lost 8 bases. This CDR3 has 13 residues. CDR3 sequence: CASSPLAGVTQYF. CDR3 sequence (DNA): TGTGCCAGCAGCCCACTAGCGGGAGTCACCCAGTACTTC.

The chain links TRBV11-2 to TRBJ1-1, with D unresolved. CDR1 is SGHAT, CDR2 FQNNGV, per germline. The CDR3 consists of 13 residues. V was trimmed by 5 bases and J by 3 bases, leaving 10 bases between them. CDR3 sequence: CASSLHGDTEAFF. The CDR3, as DNA: TGTGCCAGCAGCCTACACGGGGACACTGAAGCTTTCTTT.

This clone occurred a few times. The chain combines TRBV18 with TRBJ1-1, with D unclear. The V gene lost 0 bases and the J gene lost 4 bases, with 12 bases spanning the gap. The CDR3 runs to 15 residues. CDR1 is KGHSH and CDR2 is LQKENI in the germline V gene. The CDR3 here is CASSPPSDWSTEAFF. DNA for the CDR3: TGTGCCAGCTCACCACCGTCGGATTGGAGCACTGAAGCTTTCTTT. The full variable domain, rest sourced from reference TRBV18 and TRBJ1-1, is NAGVMQNPRHLVRRRGQEARLRCSPMKGHSHVYWYRQLPEEGLKFMVYLQKENIIDESGMPKERFSAEFPKEGPSILRIQQVVRGDSAAYFCASSPPSDWSTEAFFGQGTRLTVV.

This clone was recorded only once. V and J are TRBV21-1 and TRBJ2-1; the table gives TRBD1 as D, unverified against the DNA. TRBV21-1 is a pseudogene locus. The CDR3 contains 13 residues. Here the CDR3 DNA reads TGTGCCAGCAGGCGACAGGGGGCGGGTGAGCAGTTCTTC. Protein: CASRRQGAGEQFF.

The sample holds a few counts of this clone. The sample has other DNA sequences that encode this CDR3 too. The J gene is TRBJ2-7, the V gene TRBV6-5, with a possible D match to TRBD1 (6 bases). This CDR3 is built from 12 residues. Germline CDR1 is MNHEY and CDR2 is SVGAGI. V was clipped by 4 bases and J by 3 bases, with 7 bases between them. CDR3 protein: CASSSQGYEQYF. DNA of the CDR3: TGTGCCAGCAGTTCACAGGGCTACGAGCAGTACTTC.

The V call is TRBV15, the J call TRBJ1-2, with TRBD1 identical over 11 bases. V gave up 8 bases and J gave up 0 bases; unmatched junction bases: 5. The V gene's germline CDR1 is LNHNV and CDR2 YYDKDF (reference sequence). The CDR3 loop spans 15 amino acids. CDR3 DNA: TGTGCCACCTGGGACAGGGGGGAACCTAACTATGGCTACACCTTC. It encodes CATWDRGEPNYGYTF.

The chain joins TRBV13 to TRBJ2-3; 7 positions agree with TRBD2. The CDR3 length is 16 residues. Germline lookup yields CDR1 PRHDT and CDR2 FYEKMQ (reference sequence). The junction had 12 bases not matched to a gene; V was cut back by 5 bases and J by 4 bases. In nucleotides, the CDR3 is TGTGCCAGCAGCCCCTCGGGGGGAGGTGGCGCAGATACGCAGTATTTT. Protein product: CASSPSGGGGADTQYF.

V is TRBV30 and J is TRBJ2-7; TRBD2 aligns across 9 bases. The CDR3 covers 14 residues. Unmatched junction bases numbered 12, after V lost 7 bases and J lost 5 bases. Germline V CDR1 and CDR2: GTSNPN, SVGIG (reference sequence). DNA of the CDR3: TGTGCCTCATGCTGGGATAGGACTAGCGACGAGCAGTACTTC. It is translated as CASCWDRTSDEQYF.

The gene calls are TRBV4-1 and TRBJ2-7, with D tentatively TRBD2 (6 bases). The CDR3 is 17 residues long. V was pared by 0 bases and J by 2 bases, with 17 bases between. The germline gives CDR1 MGHRA, CDR2 YSYEKL. CDR3 DNA: TGCGCCAGCAGCCAAGACGGGGGACTCGCCGTCCCCTACGAGCAGTACTTC. Translating it yields CASSQDGGLAVPYEQYF.

The table lists this clone with a few counts. The gene calls are TRBV28 and TRBJ1-1; no firm D call. Trimming took off 1 base at V and 4 bases at J, with 10 bases between the two ends. Germline loops: CDR1 MDHEN, CDR2 SYDVKM. This CDR3 has 14 amino acids. The CDR3 protein is CASSLSQTLTEAFF. The CDR3 region has the DNA TGTGCCAGCAGTTTATCCCAAACTCTCACTGAAGCTTTCTTT.

This clone was found a few times. V is TRBV28 and J is TRBJ1-1; 9 nucleotides line up with TRBD1. From germline, CDR1 is MDHEN and CDR2 SYDVKM. The CDR3 contains 17 residues. With 7 bases clipped from V and 1 base from J, the junction kept 13 bases outside the gene matches. CDR3 bases: TGTGCCAGCACCGGGACAGGGTGGTATCGGGGGAACACTGAAGCTTTCTTT. Its translation: CASTGTGWYRGNTEAFF.

J is TRBJ2-1 and V is TRBV27, with 9 bases lining up with TRBD1. Per germline, CDR1 MNHEY and CDR2 SMNVEV (reference sequence). The junction had 7 bases not matched to a gene; V was cut back by 6 bases and J by 4 bases. The length of the CDR3 is 15 residues. CDR3 loop: CASSRTGGIYNEQFF. CDR3 nucleotide sequence: TGTGCCAGCAGCCGAACAGGGGGCATATACAATGAGCAGTTCTTC.

The chain couples TRBV7-9 to TRBJ1-3; 7 bases agree with TRBD1. The CDR3 sequence is 16 residues long. CDR1 and CDR2 from the germline V gene are SEHNR and FQNEAQ (reference sequence). The junction had 4 bases not matched to a gene; V was cut back by 2 bases and J by 0 bases. The CDR3 sequence is CASSLTGATSGNTIYF. CDR3 nucleotide sequence: TGTGCCAGCAGCTTAACAGGGGCGACCTCTGGAAACACCATATATTTT.

V is TRBV5-1 and J is TRBJ2-7, with a tentative D call TRBD2 (5 bases). Trimming shortened V by 0 bases and J by 6 bases, and 16 bases separated the two germline ends. The CDR3 runs 15 residues. The germline V gene has CDR1 SGHRS and CDR2 YFSETQ. The CDR3 DNA is TGCGCCAGCAGCTTGGATGGGCGAGGGTTGGGCGAGCAGTACTTC. Amino acids: CASSLDGRGLGEQYF.

J is TRBJ2-2 and V is TRBV6-4, with 10 bases matching TRBD2. The CDR3 totals 14 residues. Looked up from germline, CDR1 is MRHNA and CDR2 is SNTAGT. V lost 1 base, J lost 11 bases, and 4 bases stayed unmatched. The CDR3 region is CASSDWASGRELFF. The CDR3 DNA follows: TGTGCCAGCAGTGACTGGGCTAGCGGGAGAGAGCTGTTTTTT.